This is a list of T cell receptor beta chains from one sample in a study of T cell repertoires in cytomegalovirus infection. Using its own MiXCR run on the reads, TCRdb lists one record per CDR3 protein. The sample contains a few hundred thousand distinct CDR3 sequences, 15% to 20% of which appear only once. Input material: PBMCs. These TCRs come from a human donor in good health (CMV status not recorded). Some clones in this sample may be carry-over from other donors' samples. CDR3s include the opening cysteine and the closing phenylalanine or tryptophan. The D gene is left open where the match is weak. Clone size, where shown, is once, few, many, or a class for clones that have expanded.

J gene: TRBJ1-1
V gene: TRBV2
clone size: many
CDR3 length: 13
D gene: .
CDR3 protein: CASSETVNTEAFF
CDR3 DNA: TGTGCCAGCAGTGAGACGGTGAACACTGAAGCTTTCTTT

J gene: TRBJ2-1
V gene: TRBV7-2
clone size: .
CDR3 length: 16
D gene: TRBD1
CDR3 protein: CASSFAGQGLHNEQFF
CDR3 DNA: TGTGCCAGCAGCTTTGCCGGACAGGGCCTCCACAATGAGCAGTTCTTC

J gene: TRBJ1-2
V gene: TRBV4-1
clone size: .
CDR3 length: 14
D gene: .
CDR3 protein: CASSQNRDYYGYTF
CDR3 DNA: TGCGCCAGCAGCCAAAACAGGGATTACTATGGCTACACCTTC

J gene: TRBJ1-6
V gene: TRBV2
clone size: .
CDR3 length: 14
D gene: .
CDR3 protein: CASSRSSYNSPLHF
CDR3 DNA: TGTGCCAGCAGTCGTAGCTCCTATAATTCACCCCTCCACTTT

J gene: TRBJ1-1
V gene: TRBV7-2
clone size: many
CDR3 length: 15
D gene: .
CDR3 protein: CASSLLMGMNTEAFF
CDR3 DNA: TGTGCCAGCAGCTTACTTATGGGTATGAACACTGAAGCTTTCTTT

J gene: TRBJ2-5
V gene: TRBV11-2
clone size: .
CDR3 length: 14
D gene: .
CDR3 protein: CASSPRHQRETQYF
CDR3 DNA: TGTGCCAGCAGCCCGAGGCACCAGAGGGAGACCCAGTACTTC

J gene: TRBJ1-1
V gene: TRBV4-3
clone size: .
CDR3 length: 14
D gene: .
CDR3 protein: CASSQSPTGSEAFF
CDR3 DNA: TGCGCCAGCAGCCAATCCCCCACGGGGTCTGAAGCTTTCTTT

J gene: TRBJ1-5
V gene: TRBV2
clone size: few
CDR3 length: 13
D gene: .
CDR3 protein: CARLIGSNQPQHF
CDR3 DNA: TGTGCCAGACTTATAGGTAGCAATCAGCCCCAGCATTTT

J gene: TRBJ1-4
V gene: TRBV20-1
clone size: .
CDR3 length: 16
D gene: .
CDR3 protein: CSARSGNGRANEKLFF
CDR3 DNA: TGCAGTGCTAGATCAGGGAACGGGCGTGCTAATGAAAAACTGTTTTTT

J gene: TRBJ1-2
V gene: TRBV6-8
clone size: few
CDR3 length: 15
D gene: .
CDR3 protein: CASSRRAYENYGYTF
CDR3 DNA: TGTGCCAGCAGCCGCCGGGCCTATGAAAACTATGGCTACACCTTC

J gene: TRBJ2-5
V gene: TRBV7-9
clone size: many
CDR3 length: 13
D gene: .
CDR3 protein: CASSLWRRETQYF
CDR3 DNA: TGTGCCAGCAGCTTATGGCGGAGGGAGACCCAGTACTTC

J gene: TRBJ2-3
V gene: TRBV20-1
clone size: .
CDR3 length: 15
D gene: TRBD1
CDR3 protein: CSARARTGDTDTQYF
CDR3 DNA: TGCAGTGCTAGAGCCAGGACAGGGGACACAGATACGCAGTATTTT

J gene: TRBJ2-1
V gene: TRBV11-3
clone size: .
CDR3 length: 15
D gene: .
CDR3 protein: CASSLGDIRGNEQFF
CDR3 DNA: TGTGCCAGCAGCCTGGGGGACATTCGTGGCAATGAGCAGTTCTTC

J gene: TRBJ2-7
V gene: TRBV20-1
clone size: few
CDR3 length: 15
D gene: TRBD2
CDR3 protein: CSARGRTSGTYEQYF
CDR3 DNA: TGCAGTGCTAGAGGTAGGACTAGCGGAACCTACGAGCAGTACTTC

J gene: TRBJ1-2
V gene: TRBV7-9
clone size: .
CDR3 length: 12
D gene: .
CDR3 protein: CASSSNNYGYTF
CDR3 DNA: TGTGCCAGCAGCTCCAATAACTATGGCTACACCTTC

J gene: TRBJ2-7
V gene: TRBV7-8
clone size: many
CDR3 length: 15
D gene: TRBD2
CDR3 protein: CASSRGRTSAAEQYF
CDR3 DNA: TGTGCCAGCAGCCGGGGAAGGACTAGCGCGGCCGAGCAGTACTTC

J gene: TRBJ1-1
V gene: TRBV5-5
clone size: few
CDR3 length: 15
D gene: .
CDR3 protein: CASSLGGGPDTEAFF
CDR3 DNA: TGTGCCAGCAGCTTGGGGGGAGGCCCCGACACTGAAGCTTTCTTT

J gene: TRBJ2-1
V gene: TRBV20-1
clone size: .
CDR3 length: 12
D gene: .
CDR3 protein: CSAEGTYNEQFF
CDR3 DNA: TGCAGTGCTGAGGGGACCTACAATGAGCAGTTCTTC

J gene: TRBJ2-7
V gene: TRBV4-1
clone size: many
CDR3 length: 13
D gene: .
CDR3 protein: CASSRLISDEQYF
CDR3 DNA: TGCGCCAGCAGCCGCCTGATTAGCGACGAGCAGTACTTC

J gene: TRBJ1-5
V gene: TRBV10-3
clone size: .
CDR3 length: 13
D gene: .
CDR3 protein: CAISESRGGPQHF
CDR3 DNA: TGTGCCATCAGTGAGTCGCGGGGAGGGCCCCAGCATTTT

J gene: TRBJ2-3
V gene: TRBV2
clone size: few
CDR3 length: 14
D gene: .
CDR3 protein: CASMRDLNTDTQYF
CDR3 DNA: TGTGCCAGCATGCGGGACTTGAACACAGATACGCAGTATTTT

J gene: TRBJ2-5
V gene: TRBV11-2
clone size: .
CDR3 length: 15
D gene: TRBD2
CDR3 protein: CASSVRWGGGETQYF
CDR3 DNA: TGTGCCAGCAGCGTCCGATGGGGGGGGGGAGAGACCCAGTACTTC

J gene: TRBJ2-7
V gene: TRBV23-1
clone size: .
CDR3 length: 13
D gene: .
CDR3 protein: CASSQTLTNEQYF
CDR3 DNA: TGCGCCAGCAGTCAGACGCTTACGAACGAGCAGTACTTC

J gene: TRBJ1-1
V gene: TRBV27
clone size: many
CDR3 length: 19
D gene: .
CDR3 protein: CASSTLGLGSTKSGPEAFF
CDR3 DNA: TGTGCCAGCAGTACACTCGGACTCGGGTCGACTAAGAGCGGCCCTGAAGCTTTCTTT

J gene: TRBJ1-2
V gene: TRBV10-2
clone size: few
CDR3 length: 17
D gene: .
CDR3 protein: CASSPNQMGGTNYGYTF
CDR3 DNA: TGCGCCAGCAGCCCCAACCAAATGGGGGGAACTAACTATGGCTACACCTTC

J gene: TRBJ2-5
V gene: TRBV7-2
clone size: .
CDR3 length: 16
D gene: TRBD2
CDR3 protein: CASSSRGGGLEETQYF
CDR3 DNA: TGTGCCAGCAGCTCCCGGGGGGGCGGTCTCGAAGAGACCCAGTACTTC

J gene: TRBJ2-1
V gene: TRBV5-1
clone size: few
CDR3 length: 15
D gene: .
CDR3 protein: CASTPLGGSYNEQFF
CDR3 DNA: TGCGCCAGCACCCCCTTAGGGGGGTCCTACAATGAGCAGTTCTTC

J gene: TRBJ2-7
V gene: TRBV6-6
clone size: .
CDR3 length: 15
D gene: .
CDR3 protein: CASSSGQTLSYEQYF
CDR3 DNA: TGTGCCAGCAGCTCTGGACAGACACTTTCCTACGAGCAGTACTTC

J gene: TRBJ2-1
V gene: TRBV4-1
clone size: .
CDR3 length: 17
D gene: TRBD2
CDR3 protein: CASSQMGLAGVYNEQFF
CDR3 DNA: TGCGCCAGCAGCCAGATGGGACTAGCGGGAGTCTACAATGAGCAGTTCTTC

J gene: TRBJ1-1
V gene: TRBV6-1
clone size: .
CDR3 length: 12
D gene: .
CDR3 protein: CATRGNSAEAFF
CDR3 DNA: TGTGCCACCCGGGGGAATAGCGCTGAAGCTTTCTTT

J gene: TRBJ2-4
V gene: TRBV7-2
clone size: many
CDR3 length: 15
D gene: TRBD1
CDR3 protein: CASSPPDRGGHIQYF
CDR3 DNA: TGTGCCAGCAGCCCCCCGGACAGGGGAGGCCACATTCAGTACTTC

J gene: TRBJ1-5
V gene: TRBV28
clone size: .
CDR3 length: 15
D gene: .
CDR3 protein: CASSLLEGGEQPQHF
CDR3 DNA: TGTGCCAGCAGTCTCCTAGAAGGAGGAGAACAGCCCCAGCATTTT

J gene: TRBJ1-3
V gene: TRBV11-2
clone size: few
CDR3 length: 11
D gene: .
CDR3 protein: CASSRGRALYF
CDR3 DNA: TGTGCCAGCAGCCGGGGGCGCGCCCTATATTTT

J gene: TRBJ2-2
V gene: TRBV7-6
clone size: many
CDR3 length: 15
D gene: .
CDR3 protein: CASSKNRENTGELFF
CDR3 DNA: TGTGCCAGCAGCAAGAATCGGGAGAACACCGGGGAGCTGTTTTTT

J gene: TRBJ2-1
V gene: TRBV7-8
clone size: many
CDR3 length: 14
D gene: .
CDR3 protein: CASSLAGTNNEQFF
CDR3 DNA: TGTGCCAGCAGCTTAGCAGGGACAAACAATGAGCAGTTCTTC

J gene: TRBJ2-3
V gene: TRBV7-2
clone size: many
CDR3 length: 13
D gene: .
CDR3 protein: CASSSSGTGTQYF
CDR3 DNA: TGTGCCAGCAGCTCTTCCGGAACCGGTACGCAGTATTTT

J gene: TRBJ1-2
V gene: TRBV12-3/TRBV12-4
clone size: many
CDR3 length: 14
D gene: TRBD1
CDR3 protein: CASSTGELGYGYTF
CDR3 DNA: TGTGCCAGCAGTACAGGGGAACTGGGCTATGGCTACACCTTC

J gene: TRBJ2-1
V gene: TRBV29-1
clone size: .
CDR3 length: 10
D gene: .
CDR3 protein: CSAANNEQFF
CDR3 DNA: TGCAGCGCTGCAAACAATGAGCAGTTCTTC

J gene: TRBJ1-3
V gene: TRBV12-3/TRBV12-4
clone size: few
CDR3 length: 14
D gene: TRBD1
CDR3 protein: CASSGTGIGNTIYF
CDR3 DNA: TGTGCCAGCAGCGGGACAGGGATAGGAAACACCATATATTTT

J gene: TRBJ2-4
V gene: TRBV18
clone size: many
CDR3 length: 15
D gene: .
CDR3 protein: CASSPPDRPKNIQYF
CDR3 DNA: TGTGCCAGCTCACCACCTGACAGGCCCAAAAACATTCAGTACTTC

J gene: TRBJ2-3
V gene: TRBV4-1
clone size: few
CDR3 length: 14
D gene: .
CDR3 protein: CASSPEWGPDTQYF
CDR3 DNA: TGCGCCAGCAGCCCGGAGTGGGGGCCGGATACGCAGTATTTT

J gene: TRBJ1-5
V gene: TRBV19
clone size: many
CDR3 length: 17
D gene: .
CDR3 protein: CASSQGWGARNNQPQHF
CDR3 DNA: TGTGCCAGTTCTCAGGGGTGGGGGGCGCGGAACAATCAGCCCCAGCATTTT

J gene: TRBJ2-1
V gene: TRBV7-2
clone size: many
CDR3 length: 14
D gene: TRBD2
CDR3 protein: CASSLSREKGEQFF
CDR3 DNA: TGTGCCAGCAGCTTATCGCGGGAGAAGGGTGAGCAGTTCTTC

J gene: TRBJ2-1
V gene: TRBV16
clone size: .
CDR3 length: 15
D gene: .
CDR3 protein: CASSQLGSSYNEQFF
CDR3 DNA: TGTGCCAGCAGCCAATTGGGGAGCTCCTACAATGAGCAGTTCTTC

J gene: TRBJ2-1
V gene: TRBV19
clone size: few
CDR3 length: 17
D gene: TRBD2
CDR3 protein: CASTVPLGLAAYNEQFF
CDR3 DNA: TGTGCCAGTACCGTTCCTTTGGGACTAGCGGCCTACAATGAGCAGTTCTTC

J gene: TRBJ2-7
V gene: TRBV2
clone size: .
CDR3 length: 13
D gene: .
CDR3 protein: CASRLDMKYEQYF
CDR3 DNA: TGTGCCAGCAGATTGGACATGAAATACGAGCAGTACTTC

J gene: TRBJ1-5
V gene: TRBV2
clone size: .
CDR3 length: 14
D gene: TRBD1
CDR3 protein: CASSPGQDNQPRHF
CDR3 DNA: TGTGCCAGCAGCCCCGGACAGGACAATCAGCCCCGGCATTTT

J gene: TRBJ1-2
V gene: TRBV6-2/TRBV6-3
clone size: few
CDR3 length: 13
D gene: .
CDR3 protein: CASSYAAGNGYTF
CDR3 DNA: TGTGCCAGCAGTTACGCGGCAGGGAATGGCTACACCTTC

J gene: TRBJ1-1
V gene: TRBV12-3/TRBV12-4
clone size: many
CDR3 length: 12
D gene: TRBD1
CDR3 protein: CASQNWDRRAFF
CDR3 DNA: TGTGCCAGCCAGAACTGGGACAGGCGAGCTTTCTTT

J gene: TRBJ2-7
V gene: TRBV27
clone size: .
CDR3 length: 13
D gene: .
CDR3 protein: CASGTGWGYEQYF
CDR3 DNA: TGTGCCAGCGGAACAGGGTGGGGCTACGAGCAGTACTTC

J gene: TRBJ2-5
V gene: TRBV20-1
clone size: few
CDR3 length: 14
D gene: TRBD2
CDR3 protein: CSAGLAGGGETQYF
CDR3 DNA: TGCAGTGCTGGACTAGCGGGGGGAGGGGAGACCCAGTACTTC

J gene: TRBJ2-4
V gene: TRBV10-3
clone size: few
CDR3 length: 17
D gene: TRBD1
CDR3 protein: CAISEARGREAKNIQYF
CDR3 DNA: TGTGCCATCAGTGAAGCGAGGGGGCGAGAAGCCAAAAACATTCAGTACTTC